These 6 T cell receptor beta chains were sequenced from one sample in a study of response to subunit inactivated influenza vaccine. TCRdb redid the calling of the RT-PCR reads with MiXCR, one entry per CDR3 protein. The sample yields a few hundred thousand distinct CDR3 sequences, about 14% seen once. The material sequenced was PBMCs from blood, taken 12 days after vaccination. The source is a middle-aged man who received an inactivated influenza vaccine.

This clonotype was seen more than once but under ten times. The chain couples TRBV20-1 to TRBJ2-5, with 8 bases matching TRBD1. This CDR3 has 19 amino acids. Trimming removed 2 bases from V and 9 bases from J; junction bases left unmatched: 26. CDR1 is DFQATT and CDR2 is SNEGSKA in the germline V gene (reference sequence). The CDR3 here is CSARSDRGNPPRDLGAQYF. CDR3 nucleotide sequence: TGCAGTGCTAGATCCGACAGGGGTAATCCTCCAAGAGACCTAGGGGCCCAGTACTTC.

This clonotype has only a few counts. The chain couples TRBV4-3 to TRBJ2-5; 7 nucleotides agree with TRBD1. The germline V gene has CDR1 LGHNA and CDR2 YSLEER. CDR3 length equals 14 residues. V was pared by 0 bases and J by 5 bases, with 3 bases of the junction left unmatched. The CDR3 bases are TGCGCCAGCAGCCAAGACGTCAGGGGGGAGACCCAGTACTTC. This codes for CASSQDVRGETQYF.

This rearrangement joins TRBV5-4 to TRBJ2-7, with 7 bases matching TRBD1. The junction had 1 base not matched to a gene; V was cut back by 4 bases and J by 3 bases. The CDR3 loop spans 12 amino acids. Germline V gene data show CDR1 as SGHNT and CDR2 as YYREEE (reference sequence). The CDR3 reads CASSTGDYEQYF. The CDR3 DNA follows: TGTGCCAGCAGCACAGGGGACTACGAGCAGTACTTC.

The DNA of the CDR3 is TGTGCCAGCAGCTTGGAAGTAGGGGGCACTGAAGCTTTCTTT. Protein product: CASSLEVGGTEAFF. The chain combines TRBV5-8 with TRBJ1-1; tentative D call: TRBD1 (6 bases). Germline CDR1 reads SGHTS; CDR2 reads YDEGEE. Trimming pared 0 bases from V and 4 bases from J, leaving 10 bases between. The CDR3 consists of 14 residues.

This clonotype was seen only a few times. This rearrangement joins TRBV5-1 to TRBJ2-7; 8 positions agree with TRBD2. The CDR3 sequence is 14 residues long. Germline V gene lookup returns CDR1 SGHRS and CDR2 YFSETQ. With V trimmed by 0 bases and J by 3 bases, 2 bases remained unmatched. This chain's CDR3 is CASSLDAGGYEQYF. Here the CDR3 DNA reads TGCGCCAGCAGCTTGGATGCGGGGGGCTACGAGCAGTACTTC.

This clonotype was observed a handful of times. The chain couples TRBV28 to TRBJ2-6, with 8 bases identical to TRBD1. The ends lost 6 bases at V and 0 bases at J; junction bases unmatched: 7. The germline V gene encodes CDR1 MDHEN and CDR2 SYDVKM. The CDR3 runs 17 residues. This chain's CDR3 is CASRAGQGSSGANVLTF. CDR3 in DNA: TGTGCCAGCAGGGCTGGACAGGGCAGCTCTGGGGCCAACGTCCTGACTTTC. Looking up the rest from reference TRBV28 and TRBJ2-6 gives the full variable domain: DVKVTQSSRYLVKRTGEKVFLECVQDMDHENMFWYRQDPGLGLRLIYFSYDVKMKEKGDIPEGYSVSREKKERFSLILESASTNQTSMYLCASRAGQGSSGANVLTFGAGSRLTVL.